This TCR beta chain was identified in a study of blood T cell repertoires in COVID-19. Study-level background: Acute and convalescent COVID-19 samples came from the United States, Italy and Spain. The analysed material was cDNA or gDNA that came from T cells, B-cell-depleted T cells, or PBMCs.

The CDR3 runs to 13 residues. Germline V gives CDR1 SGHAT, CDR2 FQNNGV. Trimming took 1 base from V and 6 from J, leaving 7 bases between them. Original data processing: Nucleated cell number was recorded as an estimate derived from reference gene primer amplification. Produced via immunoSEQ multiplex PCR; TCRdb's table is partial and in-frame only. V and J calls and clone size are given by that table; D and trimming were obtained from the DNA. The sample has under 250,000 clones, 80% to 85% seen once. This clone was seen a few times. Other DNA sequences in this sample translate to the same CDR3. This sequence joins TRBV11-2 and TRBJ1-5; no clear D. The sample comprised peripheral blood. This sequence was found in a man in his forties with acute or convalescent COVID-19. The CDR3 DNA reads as TGTGCCAGCAGCTTAGGGGCGGGTCAGCCCCAGCATTTT. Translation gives CASSLGAGQPQHF. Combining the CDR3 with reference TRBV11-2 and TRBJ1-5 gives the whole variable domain EAGVAQSPRYKIIEKRQSVAFWCNPISGHATLYWYQQILGQGPKLLIQFQNNGVVDDSQLPKDRFSAERLKGVDSTLKIQPAKLEDSAVYLCASSLGAGQPQHFGDGTRLSIL.